A single sample gave rise to the 7 T cell receptor beta chains below, sequenced in a study of blood T cell repertoires in COVID-19. TCRdb's copy holds only in-frame clones and misses some; the assay was immunoSEQ multiplex PCR. The sample contains around 190,000 clones, approximately 91% of which appear only once. The specimen was peripheral blood. These receptors all come from a man aged 50 to 60 with COVID-19, enrolled during active disease.

This chain joins TRBV6-2 or TRBV6-3 and TRBJ2-3; 13 bases align to TRBD2. Losses at the gene ends were 5 bases for V and 3 bases for J; bases not matched to a gene: 14. CDR1 and CDR2 from the germline V gene are MNHEY and SVGEGT. The CDR3 contains 19 residues. In DNA form, the CDR3 reads TGTGCCAGCAGTGACCACCAGGGACTAGCGGGGTTCTGGACAGATACGCAGTATTTT. Protein sequence: CASSDHQGLAGFWTDTQYF.

The rearrangement joins TRBV12-5 to TRBJ2-1; 11 nucleotides agree with TRBD2. Trimming removed 4 bases from V and 4 bases from J; junction bases left unmatched: 3. The germline gives CDR1 LGHNT, CDR2 FRNRAP. The CDR3 is 15 residues long. CDR3 residues: CASGWGTSGYNEQFF. The CDR3 DNA reads as TGTGCTAGTGGTTGGGGGACTAGCGGATACAATGAGCAGTTCTTC.

V usage is TRBV9 and J usage is TRBJ2-7; 7 bases are shared with TRBD1. Trimming cost V 0 bases and J 4 bases; bases outside gene matches: 4. The CDR3 is 14 residues long. Germline V gene data show CDR1 as SGDLS and CDR2 as YYNGEE. This CDR3 reads CASSVDGTAYEQYF. DNA of the CDR3: TGTGCCAGCAGCGTAGACGGGACAGCGTACGAGCAGTACTTC. Drawing the rest from reference TRBV9 and TRBJ2-7, the complete variable domain is DSGVTQTPKHLITATGQRVTLRCSPRSGDLSVYWYQQSLDQGLQFLIQYYNGEERAKGNILERFSAQQFPDLHSELNLSSLELGDSALYFCASSVDGTAYEQYFGPGTRLTVT.

The chain is built from TRBV3-1 (or the pseudogene TRBV3-2) and TRBJ1-2; D unresolved. V lost 0 bases, J lost 5 bases, and 10 bases lay in between. Germline V lookup: CDR1 LGHDT, CDR2 YNNKEL (reference sequence). This CDR3 has 14 residues. The CDR3 reads CASSQDLGSYGYTF. As DNA, the CDR3 is TGTGCCAGCAGCCAAGATCTTGGCAGTTATGGCTACACCTTC.

V gene TRBV2 combines with J gene TRBJ2-5; D possibly corresponds to TRBD1 (6 bases). The V and J ends lost 7 bases and 5 bases respectively, with 17 bases between them. CDR1 SNHLY and CDR2 FYNNEI come from the germline V gene. The CDR3 extends over 14 amino acids. Here the CDR3 reads CASKSTGVVETQYF. Written as DNA, the CDR3 is TGTGCCAGCAAATCGACAGGAGTGGTTGAGACCCAGTACTTC. The variable domain in full, completed from reference TRBV2 and TRBJ2-5, reads EPEVTQTPSHQVTQMGQEVILRCVPISNHLYFYWYRQILGQKVEFLVSFYNNEISEKSEIFDDQFSVERPDGSNFTLKIRSTKLEDSAMYFCASKSTGVVETQYFGPGTRLLVL.

This chain links TRBV15 with TRBJ2-3; 10 bases are a match to TRBD1. Trimming took 4 bases from V and 5 from J; bases not matched to a gene: 15. Germline V CDR1 and CDR2: LNHNV, YYDKDF (reference sequence). The CDR3 spans 18 residues. Written as DNA, the CDR3 is TGTGCCACCAGCATTCATCCCCCGGACAGGGGGTTGCTAGATACGCAGTATTTT. Translation gives CATSIHPPDRGLLDTQYF.

The chain is built from TRBV6-1 and TRBJ2-5; 11 nucleotides agree with TRBD2. The V segment lost 5 bases and the J segment 5 bases; nucleotides outside the gene matches: 1. The CDR3 runs to 13 residues. Germline CDR1 MNHNS, CDR2 SASEGT. The DNA of the CDR3 is TGTGCCAGCAGTAGGACTAGCGGGGAGACCCAGTACTTC. This encodes CASSRTSGETQYF.